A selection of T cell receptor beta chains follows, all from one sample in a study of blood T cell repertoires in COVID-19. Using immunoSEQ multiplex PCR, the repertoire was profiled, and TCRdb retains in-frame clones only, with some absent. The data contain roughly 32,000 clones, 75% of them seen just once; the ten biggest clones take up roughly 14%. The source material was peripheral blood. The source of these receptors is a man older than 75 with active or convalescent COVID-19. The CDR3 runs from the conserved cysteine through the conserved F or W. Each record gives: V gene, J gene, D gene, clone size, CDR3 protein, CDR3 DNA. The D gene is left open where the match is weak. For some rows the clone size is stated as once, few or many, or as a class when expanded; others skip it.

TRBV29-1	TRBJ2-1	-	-	CSVEGQNTVEQFF	TGCAGCGTTGAAGGTCAGAATACCGTTGAGCAGTTCTTC
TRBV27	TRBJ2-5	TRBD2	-	CASSPTSGTSKYQETQYF	TGTGCCAGCAGTCCCACATCCGGGACTAGCAAGTACCAAGAGACCCAGTACTTC
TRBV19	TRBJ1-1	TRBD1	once	CATAPGQGSLASEAFF	TGTGCCACCGCGCCCGGACAGGGTTCGCTGGCGTCTGAAGCTTTCTTT
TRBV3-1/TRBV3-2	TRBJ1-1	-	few	CASSQESGVEAFF	TGTGCCAGCAGCCAAGAATCGGGGGTAGAGGCTTTCTTT
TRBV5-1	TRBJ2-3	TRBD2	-	CASSLAGVLGLASTDTQYF	TGCGCCAGCAGCTTGGCCGGCGTGCTGGGACTAGCAAGCACAGATACGCAGTATTTT
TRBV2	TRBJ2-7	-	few	CATLSDINYEQYF	TGTGCCACTCTTTCGGACATAAACTACGAGCAGTACTTC
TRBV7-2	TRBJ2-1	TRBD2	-	CASRAPGLATTNEQFF	TGTGCCAGCAGGGCCCCTGGACTAGCGACTACGAATGAGCAGTTCTTC
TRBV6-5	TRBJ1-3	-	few	CASSRSSGFGNTIYF	TGTGCCAGCAGCCGAAGCTCAGGGTTCGGAAACACCATATATTTT
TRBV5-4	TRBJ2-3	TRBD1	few	CASSPGDRGTDTQYF	TGTGCCAGCAGCCCGGGGGACAGGGGAACAGATACGCAGTATTTT
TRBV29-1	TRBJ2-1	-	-	CSVDQSYNEQFF	TGCAGCGTTGATCAGTCCTACAATGAGCAGTTCTTC
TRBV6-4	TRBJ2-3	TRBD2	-	CASSIGTSGIGNTQYF	TGTGCCAGCAGTATCGGGACTAGCGGGATTGGCAATACGCAGTATTTT
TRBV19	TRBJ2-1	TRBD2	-	CASSSVVGGSSYNEQFF	TGTGCCAGTAGTTCGGTTGTGGGGGGGAGCTCCTACAATGAGCAGTTCTTC
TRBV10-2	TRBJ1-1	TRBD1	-	CASSEGDSSEAFF	TGCGCCAGCAGTGAGGGGGACAGTTCTGAAGCTTTCTTT
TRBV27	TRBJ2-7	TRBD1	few	CASSLLGQGYEQYF	TGTGCCAGCAGCCTTCTTGGACAGGGCTACGAGCAGTACTTC
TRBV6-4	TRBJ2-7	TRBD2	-	CASSPTSGSSYEQYF	TGTGCCAGCAGTCCGACTAGCGGGAGCTCCTACGAGCAGTACTTC
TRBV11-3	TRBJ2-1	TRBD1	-	CASSLAPGGNEQFF	TGTGCCAGCAGCTTAGCCCCAGGGGGCAATGAGCAGTTCTTC
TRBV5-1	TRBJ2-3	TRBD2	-	CASSGGTSGNTDTQYF	TGCGCCAGCAGCGGGGGGACTAGCGGGAACACAGATACGCAGTATTTT
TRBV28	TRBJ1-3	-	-	CASSLPGGGGLSGNTIYF	TGTGCCAGCAGTTTACCCGGGGGTGGGGGATTATCTGGAAACACCATATATTTT
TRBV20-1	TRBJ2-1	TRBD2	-	CSASYSLSGYNEQFF	TGCAGTGCTAGTTATTCGCTTAGCGGGTACAATGAGCAGTTCTTC
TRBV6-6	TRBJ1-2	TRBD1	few	CASSYSRQGDGYTF	TGTGCCAGCAGTTACTCGAGACAGGGCGATGGCTACACCTTC
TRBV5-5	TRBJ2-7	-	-	CASSRGGRGAYEQYF	TGTGCCAGCAGCAGAGGGGGGAGGGGGGCCTACGAGCAGTACTTC
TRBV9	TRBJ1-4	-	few	CASSVVGGDEKLFF	TGTGCCAGCAGCGTAGTTGGTGGAGATGAAAAACTGTTTTTT